A single sample is the source of the 18 T cell receptor beta chains below, sequenced in a study of T cell responses to AZD1222 COVID-19 vaccine. The repertoire was sequenced with immunoSEQ multiplex PCR; TCRdb's copy has only in-frame clones and lacks some. The table records more than 110,000 clones, roughly 85% of them present only once. The sequencing here drew on peripheral blood, taken on day 0 of AZD1222 vaccination. These receptors were collected from an adult in good health.

The chain joins TRBV6-5 to TRBJ2-2, with TRBD2 as a possible D gene (5 bases). The germline V and J ends were trimmed by 7 bases and 6 bases, with 9 bases remaining between them. Germline loops: CDR1 MNHEY, CDR2 SVGAGI. CDR3 size: 12 residues. Here the CDR3 DNA reads TGTGCCAGCATAGAGGGTCCCGGGGAGCTGTTTTTT. Translated: CASIEGPGELFF.

CDR3 region: CASILDQTVREKLFF. The CDR3 DNA is TGTGCCAGCATCCTAGACCAGACCGTGAGAGAAAAACTGTTTTTT. This chain joins TRBV2 and TRBJ1-4; D call uncertain. This CDR3 has 15 amino acids. Trimming removed 7 bases at V and 8 bases at J, with 20 bases between. Germline V lookup: CDR1 SNHLY, CDR2 FYNNEI.

This chain connects TRBV6-1 to TRBJ1-4; no clear D gene. The CDR3 is made up of 16 amino acids. Trimming shortened V by 2 bases and J by 6 bases, and 16 bases separated the two germline ends. Germline V gives CDR1 MNHNS, CDR2 SASEGT. As DNA, the CDR3 is TGTGCCAGCAGTGAAAAGTGGTGGCAGGCTTATGAAAAACTGTTTTTT. As protein: CASSEKWWQAYEKLFF.

The genes are TRBV6-5 and TRBJ1-2; TRBD1 might be the D (5 bases). There are 12 residues in the CDR3. CDR1 is MNHEY and CDR2 is SVGAGI in the germline V gene. Trimming removed 8 bases from V and 4 bases from J, with 11 bases in between. Here the CDR3 reads CASSGTGYGYTF. The DNA for the CDR3 is TGTGCCAGCTCAGGGACGGGCTATGGCTACACCTTC.

The chain is built from TRBV19 and TRBJ2-7, with 9 bases identical to TRBD2. The trim removed 2 bases at V and 5 bases at J, leaving 7 bases unmatched. The germline gives CDR1 LNHDA, CDR2 SQIVND (reference sequence). This CDR3 contains 15 residues. CDR3 sequence: CASSIMAGGVDEQYF. CDR3 sequence (DNA): TGTGCCAGTAGTATAATGGCGGGAGGGGTCGACGAGCAGTACTTC. The full variable domain, in which reference TRBV19 and TRBJ2-7 provide the parts outside the CDR3, is DGGITQSPKYLFRKEGQNVTLSCEQNLNHDAMYWYRQDPGQGLRLIYYSQIVNDFQKGDIAEGYSVSREKKESFPLTVTSAQKNPTAFYLCASSIMAGGVDEQYFGPGTRLTVT.

DNA for the CDR3: TGTGCCAGCAGCTTACCAGGGGACCACCAAGAGACCCAGTACTTC. Translated: CASSLPGDHQETQYF. The chain joins TRBV11-2 to TRBJ2-5; the D gene is possibly TRBD1 (6 bases). This CDR3 has 15 residues. Between the trimmed V and J ends, which lost 2 bases and 0 bases, there was a span of 10 bases. Germline CDR1 and CDR2: SGHAT and FQNNGV.

The CDR3, as DNA: TGTGCCAGCAGCGCGGATACAGGGGGCGGCGGGAGACCCTACAATGAGCAGTTCTTC. Translation: CASSADTGGGGRPYNEQFF. The chain carries TRBV7-9 and TRBJ2-1, with 9 bases identical to TRBD1. The CDR3 spans 19 residues. CDR1 and CDR2 (germline): SEHNR, FQNEAQ (reference sequence). V lost 5 bases to trimming and J lost 2 bases; unmatched junction nucleotides: 16.

The genes are TRBV21-1 and TRBJ1-3; the table's D call, TRBD1, was not checked against the DNA. TRBV21-1 represents a pseudogene. The CDR3 totals 12 residues. The CDR3 is CASSHSGNTIYF. The CDR3 region has the DNA TGTGCCAGCAGCCACTCTGGAAACACCATATATTTT.

This clone was seen just once. The rearrangement uses TRBV5-8 and TRBJ2-3, with 9 bases identical to TRBD2. Germline V CDR1 and CDR2: SGHTS, YDEGEE. The CDR3 runs 15 residues. The ends lost 2 bases at V and 1 base at J; junction bases unmatched: 2. Written as DNA, the CDR3 is TGTGCCAGCAGCTTAAGGACTAGCGGCACAGATACGCAGTATTTT. Its protein product is CASSLRTSGTDTQYF.

CDR3 sequence reads: CASSDVLRDTEAFF. Written as DNA, the CDR3 is TGTGCCAGCAGTGATGTTTTGAGAGACACTGAAGCTTTCTTT. The V gene is TRBV2, the J gene TRBJ1-1; D gene unclear. The CDR3 has 14 amino acids. Germline V CDR1 and CDR2: SNHLY, FYNNEI. V was clipped by 3 bases and J by 3 bases, with 11 bases between them.

The J gene is TRBJ1-6, the V gene TRBV3-1 (or the pseudogene TRBV3-2); unclear D gene. Per the germline V gene, CDR1 is LGHDT and CDR2 is YNNKEL (reference sequence). This CDR3 has 12 amino acids. Trimming took off 6 bases at V and 6 bases at J, with 6 bases between the two ends. CDR3 DNA: TGTGCCAGCAGTGGAGTTAATTCACCCCTCCACTTT. Translation: CASSGVNSPLHF.

This chain uses TRBV6-1 with TRBJ1-6; weak D call: TRBD1 (5 bases). CDR1 and CDR2 (germline): MNHNS, SASEGT. The CDR3 extends over 15 amino acids. Trimming removed 3 bases from V and 4 bases from J, with 10 bases in between. The CDR3 spells CASSEGDSYNSPLHF. The CDR3 coding sequence is TGTGCCAGCAGTGAGGGGGATTCGTATAATTCACCCCTCCACTTT.

The chain uses TRBV10-3 and TRBJ2-5; D is unresolved. V lost 0 bases and J lost 2, with 13 bases in between. CDR1 and CDR2 (germline): ENHRY, SYGVKD. This CDR3 spans 16 amino acids. CDR3 nucleotide sequence: TGTGCCATCAGTGAGTCGGGAACGGCCCAGCAAGAGACCCAGTACTTC. Amino acids: CAISESGTAQQETQYF.

The gene calls are TRBV12-3 or TRBV12-4 and TRBJ1-2; maybe TRBD1 (5 bases). This CDR3 comprises 13 residues. Trimming left V 5 bases short and J 6 bases short, with 13 bases between. The CDR3 DNA is TGTGCCAGCAGTACCGGGGCTAGGAATGGCTACACCTTC. Translated, it gives CASSTGARNGYTF.

The chain is built from TRBV19 and TRBJ1-2, with 7 bases matching TRBD1. Germline-derived CDR1 and CDR2 are LNHDA and SQIVND (reference sequence). Germline trimming cut 4 bases from V and 4 bases from J; bases unmatched to any gene: 9. The CDR3 is 15 amino acids. CDR3: CASSTGTEGPYGYTF. The DNA of the CDR3 is TGTGCCAGTAGTACGGGGACAGAGGGACCCTATGGCTACACCTTC. The variable domain in full, with the rest retrieved from reference TRBV19 and TRBJ1-2, is DGGITQSPKYLFRKEGQNVTLSCEQNLNHDAMYWYRQDPGQGLRLIYYSQIVNDFQKGDIAEGYSVSREKKESFPLTVTSAQKNPTAFYLCASSTGTEGPYGYTFGSGTRLTVV.

This clone was observed at least ten times. This sequence joins TRBV7-6 and TRBJ2-7, with D perhaps matching TRBD2 (5 bases). Germline V lookup: CDR1 SGHVS, CDR2 FNYEAQ. The V and J ends lost 5 bases and 6 bases respectively, with 8 bases between them. This CDR3 comprises 11 residues. CDR3 sequence: CASSPGGEQYF. CDR3 nucleotides: TGTGCCAGCAGCCCTGGAGGCGAGCAGTACTTC.

The chain has TRBV7-8 and TRBJ2-1; D call uncertain. Trimming shortened V by 5 bases and J by 9 bases, and 8 bases separated the two germline ends. The CDR3 runs 11 residues. CDR1 is SGHVS, CDR2 FQNEAQ, per germline. For the CDR3, the DNA is TGTGCCAGCAGCCCCAGCTTTGAGCAGTTCTTC. Amino acid sequence: CASSPSFEQFF.

This clone has just a few counts. Other DNA sequences within the sample encode an identical CDR3. J is TRBJ1-5 and V is TRBV2; D gene unclear. The CDR3 is 13 residues long. Trimming removed 6 bases at V and 0 bases at J, with 6 bases between. The germline V gene encodes CDR1 SNHLY and CDR2 FYNNEI. CDR3 sequence (DNA): TGTGCCAGCAGAGGTGATAGCAATCAGCCCCAGCATTTT. Translated, it gives CASRGDSNQPQHF. The variable domain in full, completed from reference TRBV2 and TRBJ1-5, reads EPEVTQTPSHQVTQMGQEVILRCVPISNHLYFYWYRQILGQKVEFLVSFYNNEISEKSEIFDDQFSVERPDGSNFTLKIRSTKLEDSAMYFCASRGDSNQPQHFGDGTRLSIL.